This paragraph reports one T cell receptor (beta chain). As yet, its antigen is unknown. The data were taken from a study of CD8+CD57+ T cells in acquired aplastic anemia. Study summary: Roughly 3 ug was the average amount of DNA from sorted CD4+ and CD8+ cells.

Study-wide findings and caveats: Significant differences in CD8+ Simpson's diversity were not observed between patients and controls. Overlapping CD8+ CDR3 repertoires of patients and controls contained about 27 shared sequences.

Both TCR beta VDJ combination and CDR3 sequence profiling were carried out. Genomic DNA was the template for this profiling. TCRdb re-called the reads through MiXCR, storing one row per CDR3 protein. Found here are 35,000 to 45,000 distinct CDR3 sequences, roughly two thirds of them singletons; the top ten hold under 25%. The ends lost 2 bases at V and 0 bases at J; junction bases unmatched: 6. Germline V gives CDR1 SEHNR, CDR2 FQNEAQ (reference sequence). The CDR3 extends over 18 amino acids. This sequence joins TRBV7-9 and TRBJ2-3, with TRBD1 matching over 12 bases. The sequencing sample was made of sorted CD4+, CD8+, or CD8+CD57+ T cells (not recorded which) from PBMCs. The TCR comes from a human donor in good health, serving as a control. The CDR3 region has the DNA TGTGCCAGCAGCTTAAGAAGGGACAGGGGGCCCAGCACAGATACGCAGTATTTT. Protein: CASSLRRDRGPSTDTQYF.